This is a list of T cell receptor beta chains from one sample in a study of naive and memory T cell subsets. One entry per CDR3 protein, called by TCRdb with MiXCR from the UMI-ligation and nested PCR reads. The sample includes under 150,000 distinct CDR3 sequences, around 21% of them seen just once. What was sequenced was naive CD8+ T cells from blood. These receptors were taken from a human donor in good health. The CDR3 runs from the conserved cysteine through the conserved F or W. The D gene is left open where the match is weak. Size is stated for part of the rows, as once, few or many counts, or as a class when the clone is expanded.

clone_size	v_call	d_call	j_call	cdr3_aa	cdr3_nt
few	TRBV12-5	NA	TRBJ2-2	CASGLVRTGGYGGELFF	TGTGCTAGTGGTTTGGTACGGACAGGAGGGTACGGCGGGGAGCTGTTTTTT
NA	TRBV4-1	NA	TRBJ2-5	CASSQDQFRTSSSPQYF	TGCGCCAGCAGCCAAGATCAATTCAGAACTAGCAGTTCTCCCCAGTACTTC
NA	TRBV27	NA	TRBJ2-3	CASSLPGYDTQYF	TGTGCCAGCAGTTTACCAGGGTACGATACGCAGTATTTT
NA	TRBV18	NA	TRBJ1-3	CASSPDTGGNTIYF	TGTGCCAGCTCACCAGACACGGGCGGAAACACCATATATTTT
NA	TRBV6-2/TRBV6-3	NA	TRBJ2-7	CASSTQGGEQYF	TGTGCCAGCAGTACGCAGGGCGGCGAGCAGTACTTC
NA	TRBV7-9	NA	TRBJ2-7	CALSLPGTPYEQYF	TGTGCCCTATCCCTGCCGGGGACCCCCTACGAGCAGTACTTC
NA	TRBV4-2	NA	TRBJ2-2	CASSQIQTLNTGELFF	TGTGCCAGCAGCCAAATTCAGACTTTGAACACCGGGGAGCTGTTTTTT
few	TRBV4-3	NA	TRBJ2-7	CASSQDPEAYEQYF	TGCGCCAGCAGCCAAGACCCGGAGGCCTACGAGCAGTACTTC
few	TRBV12-5	TRBD2	TRBJ2-3	CASGLVRSGRTSTDTQYF	TGTGCTAGTGGTTTGGTTCGAAGCGGGAGGACGAGCACAGATACGCAGTATTTT
few	TRBV10-1	TRBD1	TRBJ2-7	CASSQGQGGTYEQYF	TGCGCCAGCAGCCAAGGACAGGGGGGGACCTACGAGCAGTACTTC
few	TRBV4-1	TRBD1	TRBJ1-5	CASSPLDPQGGNQPQHF	TGCGCCAGCAGCCCACTAGACCCTCAGGGGGGCAATCAGCCCCAGCATTTT
NA	TRBV20-1	TRBD1	TRBJ2-1	CSAREDGRGLYNEQFF	TGCAGTGCTAGAGAAGATGGCAGGGGGCTCTACAATGAGCAGTTCTTC
NA	TRBV28	TRBD1	TRBJ2-7	CASSSTGTYEQYF	TGTGCCAGCAGTTCGACAGGGACCTACGAGCAGTACTTC